Below, one T cell receptor (beta chain) is given with its context. One Seattle source followed patients from active infection through their disease course. This entry is derived from a study of blood T cell repertoires in COVID-19. The overall study: Acute and convalescent COVID-19 samples came from the United States, Italy and Spain.

This CDR3 is built from 14 residues. Germline CDR1 MNHEY, CDR2 SVGAGI. The V end was cut by 3 bases, the J end by 6 bases, with 14 bases between. Measured with immunoSEQ multiplex PCR; TCRdb has only the in-frame clones, and not every one. This sample has more than 350,000 clones, with roughly 90% found just once. This TCR derives from a woman aged 25 to 39 with COVID-19, enrolled during active disease. The chain couples TRBV6-5 to TRBJ1-2; possibly TRBD1 for D (5 bases). Sequencing input: peripheral blood. CDR3 loop: CASSYRQGLNGYTF. CDR3 DNA sequence: TGTGCCAGCAGTTATAGGCAGGGTTTGAATGGCTACACCTTC.